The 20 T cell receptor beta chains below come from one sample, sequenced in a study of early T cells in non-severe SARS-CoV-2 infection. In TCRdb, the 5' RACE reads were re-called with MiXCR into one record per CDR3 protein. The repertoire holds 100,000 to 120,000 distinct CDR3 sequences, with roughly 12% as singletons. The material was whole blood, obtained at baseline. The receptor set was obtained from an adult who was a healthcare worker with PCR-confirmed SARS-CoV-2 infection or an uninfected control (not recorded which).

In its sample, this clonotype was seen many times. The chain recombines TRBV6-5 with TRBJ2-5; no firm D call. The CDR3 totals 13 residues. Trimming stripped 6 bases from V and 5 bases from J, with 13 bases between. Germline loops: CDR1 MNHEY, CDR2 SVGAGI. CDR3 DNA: TGTGCCAGCAGGAACACGATTGGGGAGACCCAGTACTTC. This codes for CASRNTIGETQYF.

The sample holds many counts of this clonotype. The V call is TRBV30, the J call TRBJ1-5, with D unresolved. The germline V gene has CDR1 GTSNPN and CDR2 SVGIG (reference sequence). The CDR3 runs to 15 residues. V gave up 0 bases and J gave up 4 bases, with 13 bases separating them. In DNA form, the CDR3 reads TGTGCCTGGAGTGTAAGGAGGCAAAGAAATCAGCCCCAGCATTTT. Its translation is CAWSVRRQRNQPQHF.

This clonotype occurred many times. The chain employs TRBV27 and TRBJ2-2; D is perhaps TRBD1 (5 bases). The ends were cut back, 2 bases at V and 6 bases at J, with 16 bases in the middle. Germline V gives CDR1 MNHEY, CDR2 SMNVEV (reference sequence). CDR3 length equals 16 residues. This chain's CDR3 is CASSLHRLLKSGELFF. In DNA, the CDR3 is TGTGCCAGCAGTTTACACAGGCTCCTTAAGTCCGGGGAGCTGTTTTTT.

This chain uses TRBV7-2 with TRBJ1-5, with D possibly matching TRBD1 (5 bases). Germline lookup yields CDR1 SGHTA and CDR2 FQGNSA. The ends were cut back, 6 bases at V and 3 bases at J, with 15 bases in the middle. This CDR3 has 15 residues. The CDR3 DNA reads TGTGCCAGCAGTCTAGCAGGGAGCGCCAATCAGCCCCAGCATTTT. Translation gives CASSLAGSANQPQHF.

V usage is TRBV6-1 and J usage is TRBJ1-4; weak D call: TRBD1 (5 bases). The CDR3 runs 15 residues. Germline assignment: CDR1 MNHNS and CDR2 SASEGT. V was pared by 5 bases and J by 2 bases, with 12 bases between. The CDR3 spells CASSLIRDTNEKLFF. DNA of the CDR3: TGTGCCAGCAGTCTTATCAGGGATACTAATGAAAAACTGTTTTTT.

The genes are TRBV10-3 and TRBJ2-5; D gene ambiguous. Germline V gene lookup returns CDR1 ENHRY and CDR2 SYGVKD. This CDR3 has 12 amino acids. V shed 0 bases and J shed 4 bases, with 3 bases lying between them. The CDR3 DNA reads TGTGCCATCAGTGAGTCGAGAGAGACCCAGTACTTC. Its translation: CAISESRETQYF.

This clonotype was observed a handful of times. CDR3 amino acids: CASSQVGNRRMNTEAFF. Here the CDR3 DNA reads TGCGCCAGCAGCCAAGTCGGGAATCGGCGCATGAACACTGAAGCTTTCTTT. The V gene is TRBV4-1, the J gene TRBJ1-1, with D hard to call. The CDR3 is 17 residues long. Trimming stripped 1 base from V and 0 bases from J, with 15 bases between. CDR1 and CDR2 (germline): MGHRA, YSYEKL.

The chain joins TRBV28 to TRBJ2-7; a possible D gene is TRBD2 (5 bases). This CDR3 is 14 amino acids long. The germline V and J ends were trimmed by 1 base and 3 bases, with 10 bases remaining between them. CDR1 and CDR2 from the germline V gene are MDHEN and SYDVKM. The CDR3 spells CASSLSGLGYEQYF. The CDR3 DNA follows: TGTGCCAGCAGTTTATCCGGACTGGGCTACGAGCAGTACTTC. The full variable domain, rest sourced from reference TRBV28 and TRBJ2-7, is DVKVTQSSRYLVKRTGEKVFLECVQDMDHENMFWYRQDPGLGLRLIYFSYDVKMKEKGDIPEGYSVSREKKERFSLILESASTNQTSMYLCASSLSGLGYEQYFGPGTRLTVT.

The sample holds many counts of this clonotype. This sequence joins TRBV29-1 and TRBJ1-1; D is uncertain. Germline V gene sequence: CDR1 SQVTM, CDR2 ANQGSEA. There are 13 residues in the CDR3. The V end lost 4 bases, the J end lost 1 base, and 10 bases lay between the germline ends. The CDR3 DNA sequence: TGCAGCGTTGTGGGGTTGGAGAACACTGAAGCTTTCTTT. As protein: CSVVGLENTEAFF.

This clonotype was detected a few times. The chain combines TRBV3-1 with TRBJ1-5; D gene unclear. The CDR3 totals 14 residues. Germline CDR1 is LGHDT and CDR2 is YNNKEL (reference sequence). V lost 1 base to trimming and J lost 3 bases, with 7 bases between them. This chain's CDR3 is CASSQVGNNQPQHF. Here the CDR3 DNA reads TGTGCCAGCAGCCAAGTAGGGAACAATCAGCCCCAGCATTTT.

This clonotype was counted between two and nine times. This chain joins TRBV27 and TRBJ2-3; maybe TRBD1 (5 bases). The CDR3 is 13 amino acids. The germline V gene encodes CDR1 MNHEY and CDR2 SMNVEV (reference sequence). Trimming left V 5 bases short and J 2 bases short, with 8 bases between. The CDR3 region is CASSRQTTDTQYF. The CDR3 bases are TGTGCCAGCAGTCGACAGACCACAGATACGCAGTATTTT.

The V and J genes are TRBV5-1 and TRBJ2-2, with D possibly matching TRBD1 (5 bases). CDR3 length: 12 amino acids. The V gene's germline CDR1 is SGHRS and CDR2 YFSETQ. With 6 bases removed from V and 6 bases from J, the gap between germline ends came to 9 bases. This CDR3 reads CASTGFPGELFF. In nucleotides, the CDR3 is TGCGCCAGCACAGGGTTCCCCGGGGAGCTGTTTTTT.

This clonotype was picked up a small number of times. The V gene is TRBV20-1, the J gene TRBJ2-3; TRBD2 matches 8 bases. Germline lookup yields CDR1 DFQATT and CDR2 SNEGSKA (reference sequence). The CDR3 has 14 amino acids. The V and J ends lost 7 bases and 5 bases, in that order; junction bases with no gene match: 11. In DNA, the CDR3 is TGCAGTGTTCGCGGCGGGGGGCCGGGAGATACGCAGTATTTT. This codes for CSVRGGGPGDTQYF.

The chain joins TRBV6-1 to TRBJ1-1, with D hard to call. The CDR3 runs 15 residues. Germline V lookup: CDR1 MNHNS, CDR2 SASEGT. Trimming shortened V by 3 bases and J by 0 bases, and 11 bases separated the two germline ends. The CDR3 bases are TGTGCCAGCAGTGATTACGGTGCCATGAACACTGAAGCTTTCTTT. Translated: CASSDYGAMNTEAFF.

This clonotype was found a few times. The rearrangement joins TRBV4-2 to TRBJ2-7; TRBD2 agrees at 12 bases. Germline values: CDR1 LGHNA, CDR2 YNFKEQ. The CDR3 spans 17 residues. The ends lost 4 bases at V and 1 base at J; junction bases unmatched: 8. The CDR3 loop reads CASSRDLAGGPSYEQYF. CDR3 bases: TGTGCCAGCAGCCGAGACCTAGCGGGAGGGCCGTCCTACGAGCAGTACTTC.

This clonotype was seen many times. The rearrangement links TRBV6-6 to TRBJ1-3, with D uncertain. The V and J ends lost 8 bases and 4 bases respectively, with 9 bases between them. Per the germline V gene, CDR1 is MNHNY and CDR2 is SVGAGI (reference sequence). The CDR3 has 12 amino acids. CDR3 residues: CASRTAGNTIYF. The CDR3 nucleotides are TGTGCCAGCCGGACGGCAGGAAACACCATATATTTT.

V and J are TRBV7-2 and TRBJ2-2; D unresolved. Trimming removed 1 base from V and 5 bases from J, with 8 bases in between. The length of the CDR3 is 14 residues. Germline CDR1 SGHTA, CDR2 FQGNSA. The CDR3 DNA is TGTGCCAGCAGCTTAGTCTTACAGACCGGGGAGCTGTTTTTT. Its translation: CASSLVLQTGELFF.

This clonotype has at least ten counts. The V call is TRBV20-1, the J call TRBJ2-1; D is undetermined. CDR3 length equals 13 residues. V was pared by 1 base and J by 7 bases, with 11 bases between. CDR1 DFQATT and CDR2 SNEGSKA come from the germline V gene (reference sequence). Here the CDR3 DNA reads TGCAGTGCTAGAGGGACCCGCCGGAATGAGCAGTTCTTC. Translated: CSARGTRRNEQFF.

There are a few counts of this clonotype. The CDR3 region is CASSSLKGDEQYF. CDR3 bases: TGTGCCAGCAGTTCACTGAAGGGGGACGAGCAGTACTTC. The rearrangement uses TRBV27 and TRBJ2-7, with D possibly TRBD1 on 6 matching bases. Trimming left V 4 bases short and J 5 bases short, with 12 bases between. The germline V gene encodes CDR1 MNHEY and CDR2 SMNVEV (reference sequence). There are 13 residues in the CDR3.

CDR3 DNA: TGTGCCAGCACCGAGGTAACCCGGTACAATGAGCAGTTCTTC. Encoded protein: CASTEVTRYNEQFF. V gene TRBV2 combines with J gene TRBJ2-1; no clear D gene. The CDR3 consists of 14 residues. Germline lookup yields CDR1 SNHLY and CDR2 FYNNEI. V lost 7 bases to trimming and J lost 4 bases, with 14 bases between them.